This T cell receptor beta chain came from a study of tumor and adjacent non-tumor tissue in lung cancer. Turning to the study itself: Histology: about twelve adenocarcinoma, 2 squamous cell carcinoma, 1 small cell lung cancer.

Germline CDR1 MDHEN, CDR2 SYDVKM. The CDR3 loop spans 23 amino acids. Overall study results and limits: Shorter survival was associated with higher TCR diversity in tumors. In normal lung, the top 100 clones were significantly more dominant than in tumor.

No cell sorting was done before RNA was extracted from the tissue. Comment on this clonotype: Its antigen is undetermined. A junction end diverges from the germline sequence, so it may reflect a read error.

Three rounds of nested PCR, following a modified ARM-PCR protocol, produced the TCRbeta library. From the multiplex PCR reads, TCRdb called clonotypes with MiXCR, one entry per CDR3 protein. There are approximately 79,000 distinct CDR3 sequences in the sample; 55% to 75% occur only once, and around 9.5% lies in the top ten. This sequence originates from a middle-aged woman with non-small cell lung cancer. The chain links TRBV28 to TRBJ2-3; 16 bases are shared with TRBD2. Sequencing was done on a sample of lung tumor tissue. CDR3 DNA: TGTGCCAGCAGTTTGGCTCCGGGACTAGCGGGAGGGACTTATACCCTCAGCACAGATATGCAGTATTTT. It yields the protein CASSLAPGLAGGTYTLSTDMQYF.